The sample holds one count of the clone carrying this T cell receptor (beta chain). The target antigen is unknown. The data were taken from a study of CD8 T cells in ankylosing spondylitis. Trimming stripped 3 bases from V and 6 bases from J, with 10 bases between. CDR1 SGHRS and CDR2 YFSETQ come from the germline V gene. The CDR3 has 12 amino acids. TCRdb processed the 5' RACE reads anew with MiXCR; each CDR3 protein has one entry. This table holds roughly 120,000 distinct CDR3 sequences, roughly 13% found once. Study-level findings and limits: Reports of some motif variants in reactive arthritis synovial fluid and blood predate this one. The clones that were linked to disease were reported to be significantly enriched in matched synovial fluid samples from ankylosing spondylitis patients.

The chain uses TRBV5-1 and TRBJ2-7; D not resolved. The source material was blood, either unsorted or a sorted T cell fraction (not recorded which). The TCR originated in a female donor with ankylosing spondylitis or in good health (not recorded which). The CDR3 protein is CASSSVGGEQYF. CDR3 in DNA: TGCGCCAGCAGCTCGGTGGGTGGCGAGCAGTACTTC. The complete variable domain, with remaining parts taken from reference TRBV5-1 and TRBJ2-7, reads KAGVTQTPRYLIKTRGQQVTLSCSPISGHRSVSWYQQTPGQGLQFLFEYFSETQRNKGNFPGRFSGRQFSNSRSEMNVSTLELGDSALYLCASSSVGGEQYFGPGTRLTVT.